Each of the 11 T cell receptor beta chains below was sequenced from the same sample in a study of tumor-infiltrating lymphocytes in primary liver carcinoma. Synthesis of TCR beta cDNA was carried out from 500 ng total RNA with a constant-region primer. Investigators got TCR beta libraries out of three nested multiplex PCR rounds, done with slightly modified ARM-PCR. The study ran its first two PCR rounds for approximately 11 cycles each, using TRBV1-TRBV30 forward primers and a C-beta reverse primer. Using its own MiXCR run on the multiplex PCR reads, TCRdb lists one record per CDR3 protein. Of roughly 100,000 distinct CDR3 sequences detected, about 63% appear once; the ten largest clones hold 12%. Extraction of RNA together with DNA used about 17-31 mg of unsorted bulk tissue. The sample comprised liver tumor tissue from sampling region 2. Subset indicated: tumor region T2, inferior pole. These receptors originate from a woman between 55 and 75 years old with primary liver carcinoma and hepatitis B virus infection.

In this sample, this clonotype is medium-sized (0.01 to 0.1%). This chain uses TRBV11-2 with TRBJ1-4; no definite D call. The CDR3 totals 13 residues. V was clipped by 5 bases and J by 14 bases, with 18 bases between them. Germline V gives CDR1 SGHAT, CDR2 FQNNGV. CDR3: CASSPRGPGLLFF. In nucleotides, the CDR3 is TGTGCCAGCAGCCCGAGAGGGCCAGGTTTGCTGTTTTTT.

A word on this clonotype: The junction and the germline gene differ at one end; a read error may be behind it. The chain couples TRBV4-1 to TRBJ1-2; the match to TRBD1 covers 8 bases. The length of the CDR3 is 11 residues. The germline V gene encodes CDR1 MGHRA and CDR2 YSYEKL. The CDR3 sequence: CTSSRDRNYTF. The DNA for the CDR3 is TGCACCAGCAGCCGGGACAGGAACTACACCTTC.

This clonotype was seen a handful of times. This chain connects TRBV20-1 to TRBJ2-1; 8 bases are shared with TRBD2. CDR1 is DFQATT and CDR2 is SNEGSKA in the germline V gene (reference sequence). The CDR3 is 17 residues long. After removal of 0 bases from V and 0 bases from J, the junction contained 7 bases not matched to a gene. CDR3 region: CSARDPRGGLSYNEQFF. The CDR3 bases are TGCAGTGCTAGAGACCCACGGGGGGGGCTCTCCTACAATGAGCAGTTCTTC.

This clonotype was found a few times. This sequence joins TRBV28 and TRBJ2-6; D is unclear. This CDR3 is built from 13 residues. V shed 10 bases and J shed 1 base, with 8 bases lying between them. Germline CDR1 and CDR2: MDHEN and SYDVKM. CDR3 residues: CATAQSGANVLTF. The DNA for the CDR3 is TGTGCCACCGCCCAATCTGGGGCCAACGTCCTGACTTTC. The full variable domain, with the rest looked up from reference TRBV28 and TRBJ2-6, is DVKVTQSSRYLVKRTGEKVFLECVQDMDHENMFWYRQDPGLGLRLIYFSYDVKMKEKGDIPEGYSVSREKKERFSLILESASTNQTSMYLCATAQSGANVLTFGAGSRLTVL.

The chain couples TRBV19 to TRBJ2-3, with 12 bases fitting TRBD2. Germline loops: CDR1 LNHDA, CDR2 SQIVND (reference sequence). The CDR3 extends over 15 amino acids. Trimming at V came to 6 bases and at J to 4 bases, leaving 5 bases not matched to a gene. CDR3 in DNA: TGTGCCAGTAGCCGACTAGCGGGAGTCTCAGATACGCAGTATTTT. Translation: CASSRLAGVSDTQYF. The full variable domain, with the rest looked up from reference TRBV19 and TRBJ2-3, is DGGITQSPKYLFRKEGQNVTLSCEQNLNHDAMYWYRQDPGQGLRLIYYSQIVNDFQKGDIAEGYSVSREKKESFPLTVTSAQKNPTAFYLCASSRLAGVSDTQYFGPGTRLTVL.

As concerns this clonotype: Sequence at one end of the junction differs from germline and may be a read error. The chain joins TRBV19 to TRBJ2-3; no clear D. The germline V gene has CDR1 LNHDA and CDR2 SQIVND (reference sequence). This CDR3 has 13 residues. The chain's CDR3 is CATARPRTDTRYF. DNA for the CDR3: TGTGCAACCGCTCGACCCCGCACAGATACGCGGTATTTT.

With respect to this clonotype: A much larger clone differs from this one at a single base, so this may be a read error. CDR3 sequence (DNA): TGTGCCAGCCGCCCGATGGGAGCGGCCCCGAACAATGAGCAGTTCTTC. Amino acid sequence: CASRPMGAAPNNEQFF. The V and J genes are TRBV7-8 and TRBJ2-1, with D perhaps TRBD2 (5 bases). The germline gives CDR1 SGHVS, CDR2 FQNEAQ. V was clipped by 8 bases and J by 5 bases, with 22 bases between them. This CDR3 comprises 16 residues.

This clonotype showed up just a few times. This clone may be a read error of a much larger clone one base away. The chain joins TRBV30 to TRBJ1-5; 7 bases agree with TRBD1. V was clipped by 3 bases and J by 6 bases; unmatched bases: 14. In germline, CDR1 is GTSNPN, CDR2 SVGIG (reference sequence). CDR3 size: 16 residues. DNA of the CDR3: TGTGCCTGGAGCTGGGGGACAGCGTTGGCAAGTCAGCCCCAGCATTTT. Residues: CAWSWGTALASQPQHF.

This chain joins TRBV6-5 and TRBJ2-1, with D unclear. The V end lost 9 bases, the J end lost 4 bases, and 13 bases lay between the germline ends. This CDR3 spans 13 amino acids. Germline V lookup: CDR1 MNHEY, CDR2 SVGAGI. The CDR3 here is CASSPNGYNEQFF. The CDR3, as DNA: TGTGCCAGTAGCCCCAATGGGTACAATGAGCAGTTCTTC.

V and J are TRBV20-1 and TRBJ2-5; possibly TRBD2 for D (5 bases). V gave up 6 bases and J gave up 4 bases, with 18 bases separating them. The germline gives CDR1 DFQATT, CDR2 SNEGSKA (reference sequence). CDR3 length equals 14 residues. The DNA for the CDR3 is TGCAGTGCCCCAAGGAGCGGCGTACGAGAGACCCAGTACTTC. This gives the protein CSAPRSGVRETQYF.

With respect to this clonotype: One end of the junction is discordant with germline, which a read error may explain. The chain has TRBV29-1 and TRBJ2-3, with D unclear. There are 15 residues in the CDR3. From germline, CDR1 is SQVTM and CDR2 ANQGSEA. The CDR3 loop is CSVGKAQITTDTRYF. The CDR3 nucleotides are TGCAGCGTTGGGAAGGCTCAGATTACCACAGATACGCGGTATTTT.